The 2 T cell receptor beta chains below all came from one sample that was sequenced in a study of blood T cell repertoires in COVID-19. TCRdb's copy holds only in-frame clones and misses some; the assay was immunoSEQ multiplex PCR. The data contain a few hundred thousand clones, approximately 80% of them seen just once; the ten biggest clones take up 1.5% to 2%. The specimen sequenced was peripheral blood. The receptors shown here come from a man aged 30 to 45 who had recovered from COVID-19.

V usage is TRBV14 and J usage is TRBJ1-1; TRBD1 matches 7 bases. The CDR3 spans 13 residues. The germline V gene encodes CDR1 SGHDN and CDR2 FVKESK. Trimming cost V 1 base and J 7 bases; bases outside gene matches: 3. The CDR3 bases are TGTGCCAGCAGCCAAGTCCGGGACAGTGAAGCTTTCTTT. It codes for CASSQVRDSEAFF.

The chain employs TRBV19 and TRBJ2-5; D might be TRBD1 (7 bases). The V end lost 8 bases, the J end lost 5 bases, and 18 bases lay between the germline ends. CDR1 and CDR2 from the germline V gene are LNHDA and SQIVND (reference sequence). The CDR3 has 14 residues. The CDR3: CASAPSGGIETQYF. The CDR3 nucleotides are TGTGCCAGTGCCCCTTCAGGGGGGATTGAGACCCAGTACTTC.